This record looks at one T cell receptor beta chain sequence and its context. Its target is unknown. Germline lookup yields CDR1 MDHEN and CDR2 SYDVKM. The V end lost 7 bases, the J end lost 3 bases, and 12 bases lay between the germline ends. This CDR3 comprises 13 residues. TCRdb keeps only in-frame clones here, not all; method: immunoSEQ multiplex PCR. The table lists 95,000 or so clones, under 95% of them singletons. This record belongs to a study of Tregs in tolerant kidney transplant recipients. Study-level results: Changing PCR primers prevented nucleotide comparison between some patients' samples.

Recipients received nonmyeloablative bone marrow transplants from related graft donors, with transient mixed chimerism. The material was CD4+ T cells from blood (PBMCs), obtained 12 months after the transplant. The sequence derives from a human patient who received a combined kidney and bone marrow transplant. The T cells may partly be graft donor cells. The chain links TRBV28 to TRBJ1-1; possibly TRBD1 for D (6 bases). This chain's CDR3 is CASNAYRDTEAFF. CDR3 DNA sequence: TGTGCCAGCAACGCGTACAGGGACACTGAAGCTTTCTTT.